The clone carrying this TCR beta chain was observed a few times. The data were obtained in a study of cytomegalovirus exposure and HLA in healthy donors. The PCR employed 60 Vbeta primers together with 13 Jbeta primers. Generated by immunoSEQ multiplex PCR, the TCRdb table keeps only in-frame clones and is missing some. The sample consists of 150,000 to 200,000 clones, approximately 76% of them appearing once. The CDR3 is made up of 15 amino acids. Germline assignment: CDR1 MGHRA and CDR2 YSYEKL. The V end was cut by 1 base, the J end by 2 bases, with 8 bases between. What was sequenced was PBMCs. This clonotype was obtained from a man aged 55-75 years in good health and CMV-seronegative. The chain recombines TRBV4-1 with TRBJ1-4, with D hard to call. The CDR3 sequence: CASSQGHSTNEKLFF. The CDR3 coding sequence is TGCGCCAGCAGCCAAGGCCACTCTACTAATGAAAAACTGTTTTTT.